This passage covers 32 T cell receptor beta chains from one sample sequenced in a study of regulatory T cells in long-lasting Graves disease. In building TCR beta libraries, iRepertoire HTBI primers were used together with Arm-PCR of CDR3 regions. One entry per CDR3 protein, called by TCRdb with MiXCR from the multiplex PCR reads. The sample yields about 560,000 distinct CDR3 sequences, around 16% seen once. Time point here: newly diagnosed GD, antithyroid drugs for less than 3 months. Generation of the TCR library employed RNA extracted from PBMCs. The same specimen was also included in a second study, on T cells in Graves' hyperthyroidism and ophthalmopathy.

The sequences come from peripheral blood mononuclear cells (PBMCs), collected at new diagnosis, from a patient treated with antithyroid drugs. The receptors derive from a man aged 18 to 30 with Graves disease.

Comments on this clonotype: This may be a read error: a much more frequent sequence differs by one nucleotide. V gene TRBV20-1 combines with J gene TRBJ2-1; TRBD2 matches 7 bases. Germline CDR1 DFQATT, CDR2 SNEGSKA (reference sequence). Trimming at V came to 7 bases and at J to 0 bases, leaving 12 bases not matched to a gene. This CDR3 contains 16 residues. The CDR3 DNA sequence: TGCAGTGTTAGCGCCCTCAGCGGGGACTCCTACAATGAGCAGTTCTTC. Translating gives CSVSALSGDSYNEQFF.

The V and J genes are TRBV20-1 and TRBJ2-5; 13 bases line up with TRBD2. This CDR3 has 18 amino acids. The V and J ends lost 3 bases and 2 bases, in that order; junction bases with no gene match: 12. CDR1 and CDR2 from the germline V gene are DFQATT and SNEGSKA (reference sequence). This CDR3 is CSARWTSGSLGGQETQYF. The CDR3 nucleotides read TGCAGTGCTAGGTGGACTAGCGGGAGTTTGGGGGGTCAAGAGACCCAGTACTTC.

This clonotype has just a few counts. The rearrangement links TRBV6-2 or TRBV6-3 to TRBJ1-3; no clear D. Germline V gene lookup returns CDR1 MNHEY and CDR2 SVGEGT. The CDR3 has 15 amino acids. V was pared by 0 bases and J by 2 bases, with 8 bases between. The CDR3, as DNA: TGTGCCAGCAGTTACTCATCCGAAACTGGAAACACCATATATTTT. Protein: CASSYSSETGNTIYF.

This clonotype was observed many times. This rearrangement joins TRBV20-1 to TRBJ2-1, with TRBD1 identical over 8 bases. Germline CDR1 is DFQATT and CDR2 is SNEGSKA (reference sequence). Unmatched junction bases numbered 12, after V lost 1 base and J lost 4 bases. The length of the CDR3 is 17 residues. Written as DNA, the CDR3 is TGCAGTGCTAGAGTCGCAGGGGGCGTCAATGGGTACAATGAGCAGTTCTTC. Translation gives CSARVAGGVNGYNEQFF.

A few counts support this clonotype. The rearrangement joins TRBV7-9 to TRBJ2-2; 8 bases line up with TRBD2. The J segment lost 5 bases and the V segment lost 6 bases, leaving 14 bases of the junction unmatched. This CDR3 contains 17 residues. Germline V gene lookup returns CDR1 SEHNR and CDR2 FQNEAQ (reference sequence). The CDR3 loop reads CASRPIRSGRWTGELFF. The CDR3 DNA follows: TGTGCCAGCAGACCAATACGAAGCGGGAGATGGACCGGGGAGCTGTTTTTT. Drawing the rest from reference TRBV7-9 and TRBJ2-2, the complete variable domain is DTGVSQNPRHKITKRGQNVTFRCDPISEHNRLYWYRQTLGQGPEFLTYFQNEAQLEKSRLLSDRFSAERPKGSFSTLEIQRTEQGDSAMYLCASRPIRSGRWTGELFFGEGSRLTVL.

There are a few counts of this clonotype. The chain uses TRBV7-6 and TRBJ2-3; the D gene could be TRBD1 or TRBD2 (5 bases each). Matching the DNA end better, TRBJ2-5 makes the J call doubtful. There are 15 residues in the CDR3. CDR1 is SGHVS and CDR2 is FNYEAQ in the germline V gene. As DNA, the CDR3 is TGTGCCAGCAGCTTAGTCCCTGAGGGGTTAGAGACCCAGTACTTC. This translates into CASSLVPEGLETQYF.

The chain recombines TRBV20-1 with TRBJ2-6; no firm D call. Germline CDR1 reads DFQATT; CDR2 reads SNEGSKA (reference sequence). The CDR3 has 14 amino acids. The V gene lost 0 bases and the J gene lost 4 bases, with 7 bases spanning the gap. The CDR3 DNA reads as TGCAGTGCTAGAGAGGGGTCGGGGGCCAACGTCCTGACTTTC. Translation gives CSAREGSGANVLTF.

This clonotype was seen at least ten times. CDR3 residues: CASTRGLGTEAFF. The CDR3 bases are TGTGCCAGCACTAGGGGTCTCGGCACTGAAGCTTTCTTT. The rearrangement links TRBV7-9 to TRBJ1-1; perhaps TRBD1 as D (5 bases). The CDR3 consists of 13 residues. From germline, CDR1 is SEHNR and CDR2 FQNEAQ (reference sequence). V dropped 7 bases and J dropped 4 bases, with 13 bases sitting between them.

This clonotype was seen only a few times. The chain carries TRBV5-1 and TRBJ1-1, with D hard to call. V dropped 5 bases and J dropped 4 bases, with 15 bases sitting between them. The CDR3 consists of 14 residues. The germline CDR1 and CDR2 sequences are SGHRS and YFSETQ. CDR3 DNA sequence: TGCGCCAGCAGTCCTGCTATGGCTCGCACTGAAGCTTTCTTT. It codes for CASSPAMARTEAFF.

There are many counts of this clonotype. The J gene is TRBJ2-7, the V gene TRBV6-1, with 8 bases matching TRBD1. Germline CDR1 reads MNHNS; CDR2 reads SASEGT. This CDR3 is built from 14 residues. V lost 0 bases and J lost 6; bases outside the gene matches: 4. CDR3 residues: CASSEALDRVEQYF. In nucleotides, the CDR3 is TGTGCCAGCAGTGAAGCCTTGGACAGGGTCGAGCAGTACTTC.

At least ten counts were recorded for this clonotype. The J gene is TRBJ2-2, the V gene TRBV2; D might be TRBD2 (5 bases). The CDR3 is 15 residues long. Looked up from germline, CDR1 is SNHLY and CDR2 is FYNNEI. V lost 4 bases to trimming and J lost 0 bases, with 9 bases between them. In nucleotides, the CDR3 is TGTGCCAGCAGTGTTGTTAGCGCGAACACCGGGGAGCTGTTTTTT. Translation gives CASSVVSANTGELFF.

The sample holds many counts of this clonotype. V gene TRBV2 combines with J gene TRBJ2-7; a possible D gene is TRBD1 (8 bases). The CDR3 is 13 residues long. Germline assignment: CDR1 SNHLY and CDR2 FYNNEI. Trimming pared 3 bases from V and 7 bases from J, leaving 13 bases between. Written as DNA, the CDR3 is TGTGCCAGCAGTGAGGACAGGGAGGGGGAGCAGTACTTC. Its protein is CASSEDREGEQYF.

Comment on this clonotype: The junction shows a germline mismatch at one end, possibly a read error. The rearrangement joins TRBV28 to TRBJ2-7; TRBD1 aligns across 7 bases. This CDR3 is built from 18 residues. CDR1 MDHEN and CDR2 SYDVKM come from the germline V gene. CDR3 nucleotide sequence: TGCGCCAGCAGCCAAGCACTAGGCCGGTGGACAGGCCGGGACGAGCAGTACTTC. Translation gives CASSQALGRWTGRDEQYF.

This clonotype was recorded at least ten times. The rearrangement links TRBV28 to TRBJ1-6, with 8 bases fitting TRBD1. The ends lost 6 bases at V and 6 bases at J; junction bases unmatched: 10. In germline, CDR1 is MDHEN, CDR2 SYDVKM. The CDR3 is made up of 16 amino acids. The CDR3 region has the DNA TGTGCCAGCAGGCCGACTACAGGGGGTAGTAATTCACCCCTCCACTTT. It encodes CASRPTTGGSNSPLHF.

This clonotype showed up many times. The chain combines TRBV6-5 with TRBJ2-7, with D possibly TRBD1 on 6 matching bases. This CDR3 region has 16 residues. The V end lost 2 bases, the J end lost 3 bases, and 17 bases lay between the germline ends. Looked up from germline, CDR1 is MNHEY and CDR2 is SVGAGI. This CDR3 is CASSYGYQGKIYEQYF. DNA of the CDR3: TGTGCCAGCAGTTACGGTTATCAGGGGAAGATCTACGAGCAGTACTTC.

The chain's CDR3 is CASSLGWGDVNEQFF. CDR3 in DNA: TGTGCCAGCAGCTTAGGGTGGGGGGACGTCAATGAGCAGTTCTTC. This chain links TRBV11-2 with TRBJ2-1, with D perhaps matching TRBD2 (6 bases). The CDR3 contains 15 residues. Germline assignment: CDR1 SGHAT and CDR2 FQNNGV. V was cut by 1 base and J by 6 bases, with 13 bases left in between.

This clonotype appeared many times. The chain employs TRBV24-1 and TRBJ2-3, with D maybe TRBD2 (5 bases). Per the germline V gene, CDR1 is KGHDR and CDR2 is SFDVKD. The V and J ends lost 5 bases and 4 bases respectively, with 18 bases between them. There are 16 residues in the CDR3. CDR3 loop: CATSARPGIEADTQYF. CDR3 bases: TGTGCCACCAGTGCGCGCCCGGGGATAGAGGCAGATACGCAGTATTTT.

Notes on this clonotype: Since a much larger clone is just one base distant, this may be a read error. The chain combines TRBV7-3 with TRBJ2-7; D might be TRBD1 (6 bases). CDR1 and CDR2 (germline): SGHTA, FQGTGA. This CDR3 region has 14 residues. The CDR3 sequence: CVSSPGAHSYEQYF. In DNA form, the CDR3 reads TGTGTCAGCAGCCCAGGGGCTCATTCCTACGAGCAGTACTTC.

In its sample, this clonotype was seen a few times. The chain uses TRBV6-5 and TRBJ2-2, with 8 positions matching TRBD1. This CDR3 is built from 16 residues. CDR1 MNHEY and CDR2 SVGAGI come from the germline V gene. The junction had 9 bases not matched to a gene; V was cut back by 2 bases and J by 7 bases. Here the CDR3 reads CASSYGGQGWVGELFF. The CDR3 DNA reads TGTGCCAGCAGTTACGGTGGACAGGGTTGGGTCGGGGAGCTGTTTTTT.

This clonotype was seen a handful of times. The chain links TRBV9 to TRBJ2-7; TRBD1 or TRBD2 may be the D gene (5 bases each). Germline CDR1 and CDR2: SGDLS and YYNGEE. The V and J ends lost 3 bases and 2 bases respectively, with 15 bases between them. There are 15 residues in the CDR3. DNA of the CDR3: TGTGCCAGCAGCGACGGGGACGGGTTTACCTACGAGCAGTACTTC. Translation gives CASSDGDGFTYEQYF.

The J gene is TRBJ2-3, the V gene TRBV7-2; maybe TRBD2 (6 bases). Germline CDR1 reads SGHTA; CDR2 reads FQGNSA. V lost 6 bases, J lost 4 bases, and 20 bases lay in between. The CDR3 is made up of 16 amino acids. CDR3 protein: CASRFVGGRVPDTQYF. Here the CDR3 DNA reads TGTGCCAGCAGATTTGTTGGGGGGAGAGTCCCAGATACGCAGTATTTT.

This clonotype was counted many times. This sequence joins TRBV5-4 and TRBJ1-2; TRBD1 might be the D (5 bases). The V end lost 4 bases, the J end lost 8 bases, and 18 bases lay between the germline ends. This CDR3 comprises 14 residues. Germline CDR1 SGHNT, CDR2 YYREEE (reference sequence). The CDR3 loop reads CASSPHTGVEGYTF. CDR3 bases: TGTGCCAGCAGCCCACATACGGGGGTAGAAGGCTACACCTTC.

The rearrangement joins TRBV9 to TRBJ2-2, with D unclear. V was shortened by 3 bases and J by 1 base, with 10 bases between the two germline ends. This CDR3 has 15 residues. CDR1 is SGDLS, CDR2 YYNGEE, per germline. The CDR3 here is CASSAPPGNTGELFF. Here the CDR3 DNA reads TGTGCCAGCAGCGCTCCCCCAGGGAACACCGGGGAGCTGTTTTTT.

This clonotype was counted a few times. V gene TRBV25-1 combines with J gene TRBJ2-7; D perhaps matches TRBD1 (6 bases). Trimming cost V 0 bases and J 0 bases, with 12 bases left between them. Germline CDR1 reads MGHDK; CDR2 reads SYGVNS. This CDR3 spans 16 amino acids. CDR3 coding DNA: TGTGCCAGCAGTGAATACCCAACAGGGACCTCCTACGAGCAGTACTTC. Amino acids: CASSEYPTGTSYEQYF.

This clonotype was counted many times. The V gene is TRBV28, the J gene TRBJ1-2; D may be TRBD1 (5 bases). CDR3 size: 12 residues. Germline lookup yields CDR1 MDHEN and CDR2 SYDVKM. Trimming left V 4 bases short and J 6 bases short, with 9 bases between. CDR3 in amino acids: CASSSLRDGYTF. The DNA of the CDR3 is TGTGCCAGCAGTTCCCTCAGGGATGGCTACACCTTC.

This clonotype came up many times. The chain links TRBV7-2 to TRBJ2-1; D is undetermined. The V gene's germline CDR1 is SGHTA and CDR2 FQGNSA. This CDR3 spans 13 amino acids. Trimming left V 2 bases short and J 9 bases short, with 11 bases between. CDR3 in amino acids: CASSLSVKLEQFF. The DNA for the CDR3 is TGTGCCAGCAGCTTATCAGTAAAGCTTGAGCAGTTCTTC.

This clonotype appeared many times. This rearrangement joins TRBV12-3 or TRBV12-4 to TRBJ1-5; the D is unclear. The CDR3 extends over 14 amino acids. Trimming left V 7 bases short and J 1 base short, with 11 bases between. DNA for the CDR3: TGTGCCAGCACCCGCTCGGGGAGCAATCAGCCCCAGCATTTT. Encoded protein: CASTRSGSNQPQHF.

V is TRBV7-9 and J is TRBJ2-3; 8 bases fit TRBD1. Germline CDR1 SEHNR, CDR2 FQNEAQ (reference sequence). V shed 7 bases, J shed 6 bases, and the junction held 9 bases outside the gene matches. The CDR3 sequence is 14 residues long. The CDR3 sequence: CASTSGQGADTQYF. The CDR3 DNA reads TGTGCCAGCACCTCGGGGCAGGGGGCGGATACGCAGTATTTT.

This clonotype was seen many times. The chain uses TRBV30 and TRBJ1-1, with TRBD1 as a possible D gene (5 bases). The CDR3 runs to 17 residues. CDR1 GTSNPN and CDR2 SVGIG come from the germline V gene (reference sequence). V dropped 4 bases and J dropped 0 bases, with 21 bases sitting between them. The CDR3 nucleotides read TGTGCCTGGAACTATAGGGGCCCTGTCGGTCTGAACACTGAAGCTTTCTTT. It yields the protein CAWNYRGPVGLNTEAFF.

Concerning this clonotype: The CDR3 ends on some other residue instead of the conserved phenylalanine or tryptophan, so this is likely a read error. The CDR3 bases are TGCGCCAGCAGCCAAGATCGTGGTGGGTCCGGAAAACTGTTTTAT. This translates into CASSQDRGGSGKLFY. The chain recombines TRBV4-1 with TRBJ1-4; D gene uncertain. V was pared by 0 bases and J by 10 bases, with 15 bases between. The CDR3 has 15 residues. Per the germline V gene, CDR1 is MGHRA and CDR2 is YSYEKL.

This clonotype was recorded at least ten times. This rearrangement joins TRBV5-4 to TRBJ1-1; 10 nucleotides line up with TRBD1. Per germline, CDR1 SGHNT and CDR2 YYREEE (reference sequence). With V trimmed by 4 bases and J by 7 bases, 7 bases remained unmatched. The CDR3 is made up of 14 amino acids. DNA of the CDR3: TGTGCCAGCAGCGAGGGGACAGGGGAGGATGAAGCTTTCTTT. Translation: CASSEGTGEDEAFF.

This clonotype was seen repeatedly, ten times or more. The chain carries TRBV9 and TRBJ2-3; D not certain. The CDR3 covers 12 residues. Germline lookup yields CDR1 SGDLS and CDR2 YYNGEE. V was clipped by 2 bases and J by 8 bases, with 9 bases between them. The CDR3 loop is CASSVTLGTQYF. CDR3 DNA sequence: TGTGCCAGCAGCGTTACCCTGGGTACGCAGTATTTT. The full variable domain, in which reference TRBV9 and TRBJ2-3 provide the parts outside the CDR3, is DSGVTQTPKHLITATGQRVTLRCSPRSGDLSVYWYQQSLDQGLQFLIQYYNGEERAKGNILERFSAQQFPDLHSELNLSSLELGDSALYFCASSVTLGTQYFGPGTRLTVL.